The next 17 T cell receptor beta chains were all read from a single sample in a study of T cells after yellow fever vaccination. TCRdb recomputed calls from the 5' RACE reads with MiXCR, one row per CDR3 protein. The repertoire holds about 230,000 distinct CDR3 sequences, with around 6.7% as singletons. The starting material was CD4+ T cells sorted from PBMCs, obtained on the day of the yellow fever booster vaccination. These receptors were taken from a man aged 30-40 years who received the YFV17D yellow fever vaccine.

This clonotype has a count of ten or more. The V and J genes are TRBV3-1 and TRBJ2-5; D gene uncertain. V lost 3 bases and J lost 6, with 17 bases in between. Germline V gene lookup returns CDR1 LGHDT and CDR2 YNNKEL (reference sequence). The CDR3 is 15 amino acids. The CDR3 nucleotides are TGTGCCAGCAGCCAGGCCGTGGCCCCAACTAAGACCCAGTACTTC. Translating it yields CASSQAVAPTKTQYF.

This clonotype was counted a few times. The J gene is TRBJ2-7, the V gene TRBV3-1; 14 nucleotides match TRBD2. V trimming: 1 base; J trimming: 7 bases; junction bases outside the gene matches: 6. From germline, CDR1 is LGHDT and CDR2 YNNKEL (reference sequence). This CDR3 contains 16 residues. The CDR3 sequence: CASSQALTSGRGEQYF. DNA for the CDR3: TGTGCCAGCAGCCAAGCGTTGACTAGCGGGAGGGGAGAGCAGTACTTC.

This clonotype was observed at least ten times. This rearrangement joins TRBV5-5 to TRBJ1-2; 9 positions match TRBD1. The trim removed 4 bases at V and 3 bases at J, leaving 7 bases unmatched. This CDR3 is 15 amino acids long. Germline-derived CDR1 and CDR2 are SGHKS and YYEKEE (reference sequence). The DNA of the CDR3 is TGTGCCAGCAGCACCGGGACAGGGAGAGACTATGGCTACACCTTC. Protein product: CASSTGTGRDYGYTF. The whole variable domain, filled in from reference TRBV5-5 and TRBJ1-2, reads DAGVTQSPTHLIKTRGQQVTLRCSPISGHKSVSWYQQVLGQGPQFIFQYYEKEERGRGNFPDRFSARQFPNYSSELNVNALLLGDSALYLCASSTGTGRDYGYTFGSGTRLTVV.

This clonotype has ten or more counts. This chain uses TRBV5-1 with TRBJ2-1, with 8 nucleotides matching TRBD2. The CDR3 has 14 amino acids. The germline V gene encodes CDR1 SGHRS and CDR2 YFSETQ. V was pared by 6 bases and J by 8 bases, with 10 bases of the junction left unmatched. CDR3 protein: CASNIGRAGDEQFF. CDR3 DNA: TGCGCCAGCAATATCGGGAGGGCCGGAGATGAGCAGTTCTTC. The whole variable domain, filled in from reference TRBV5-1 and TRBJ2-1, reads KAGVTQTPRYLIKTRGQQVTLSCSPISGHRSVSWYQQTPGQGLQFLFEYFSETQRNKGNFPGRFSGRQFSNSRSEMNVSTLELGDSALYLCASNIGRAGDEQFFGPGTRLTVL.

The CDR3 nucleotides are TGTGCCAGCAGCCATGAGCGACGTCAAGAGACCCAGTACTTC. It codes for CASSHERRQETQYF. This chain connects TRBV14 to TRBJ2-5; the D is unclear. Trimming pared 3 bases from V and 2 bases from J, leaving 10 bases between. The CDR3 runs 14 residues. CDR1 is SGHDN, CDR2 FVKESK, per germline.

This clonotype was observed a few times. This chain uses TRBV5-1 with TRBJ2-5; D call uncertain. This CDR3 is 13 amino acids long. The germline V gene has CDR1 SGHRS and CDR2 YFSETQ. Trimming stripped 1 base from V and 5 bases from J, with 9 bases between. The CDR3 loop reads CASSLLAWETQYF. The CDR3 bases are TGCGCCAGCAGCTTGCTCGCGTGGGAGACCCAGTACTTC. The variable domain in full, with the rest retrieved from reference TRBV5-1 and TRBJ2-5, is KAGVTQTPRYLIKTRGQQVTLSCSPISGHRSVSWYQQTPGQGLQFLFEYFSETQRNKGNFPGRFSGRQFSNSRSEMNVSTLELGDSALYLCASSLLAWETQYFGPGTRLLVL.

This clonotype was found many times. This rearrangement joins TRBV20-1 to TRBJ2-2; D tentatively fits TRBD1 or TRBD2 (5 bases each). Trimming took 6 bases from V and 6 from J, leaving 11 bases between them. Germline V gene sequence: CDR1 DFQATT, CDR2 SNEGSKA (reference sequence). This CDR3 has 12 residues. The chain's CDR3 is CSAGTISGELFF. The CDR3 DNA reads as TGCAGTGCCGGGACCATCTCCGGGGAGCTGTTTTTT.

This clonotype was detected ten times or more. The rearrangement joins TRBV3-1 to TRBJ2-3; 8 bases are a match to TRBD1. The CDR3 consists of 16 residues. Unmatched junction bases numbered 7, after V lost 1 base and J lost 4 bases. The V gene's germline CDR1 is LGHDT and CDR2 YNNKEL (reference sequence). The DNA for the CDR3 is TGTGCCAGCAGCCAAGGACAGGGGCTCCGCGCAGATACGCAGTATTTT. Amino acids: CASSQGQGLRADTQYF.

This clonotype was seen repeatedly, ten times or more. The CDR3 spells CSARLGVYEQYF. CDR3 DNA: TGCAGTGCTAGGTTAGGGGTGTACGAGCAGTACTTC. The rearrangement uses TRBV20-1 and TRBJ2-7, with D possibly matching TRBD1 (5 bases). This CDR3 is 12 amino acids long. Germline V gene data show CDR1 as DFQATT and CDR2 as SNEGSKA (reference sequence). Between the trimmed V and J ends, which lost 3 bases and 4 bases, there was a span of 10 bases.

The chain carries TRBV6-5 and TRBJ1-1, with D uncertain. Germline V gene sequence: CDR1 MNHEY, CDR2 SVGAGI. This CDR3 is 16 amino acids long. V lost 5 bases and J 1 base, leaving 17 bases between the germline ends. This CDR3 reads CASSPGWRQTNTEAFF. CDR3 coding DNA: TGTGCCAGCAGTCCCGGGTGGAGGCAGACGAACACTGAAGCTTTCTTT.

This clonotype was observed a few times. The chain is built from TRBV28 and TRBJ1-1; D may be TRBD1 (5 bases). CDR1 MDHEN and CDR2 SYDVKM come from the germline V gene. The V and J ends lost 1 base and 5 bases respectively, with 14 bases between them. This CDR3 is 15 amino acids long. DNA for the CDR3: TGTGCCAGCAGTTTATCAGCAGGGCCGGCAACTGAAGCTTTCTTT. Protein product: CASSLSAGPATEAFF.

The rearrangement links TRBV20-1 to TRBJ2-7, with D perhaps given as TRBD1 or TRBD2 (5 bases each). The germline CDR1 and CDR2 sequences are DFQATT and SNEGSKA (reference sequence). This CDR3 is built from 13 residues. V was trimmed by 3 bases and J by 4 bases, leaving 13 bases between them. CDR3: CSASGGGPYEQYF. The CDR3 DNA sequence: TGCAGTGCTAGCGGTGGGGGTCCGTACGAGCAGTACTTC.

The chain carries TRBV4-2 and TRBJ2-7; 11 nucleotides agree with TRBD2. With V trimmed by 2 bases and J by 3 bases, 3 bases remained unmatched. This CDR3 comprises 15 residues. Per the germline V gene, CDR1 is LGHNA and CDR2 is YNFKEQ. This chain's CDR3 is CASSQRGLAGYEQYF. CDR3 sequence (DNA): TGTGCCAGCAGCCAAAGAGGACTAGCGGGCTACGAGCAGTACTTC.

Here the CDR3 DNA reads TGTGCCAGCAGTTTTCGGGGGGCGCCGGTCACTGAAGCTTTCTTT. The encoded protein is CASSFRGAPVTEAFF. The rearrangement links TRBV12-3 or TRBV12-4 to TRBJ1-1; possibly TRBD1 for D (6 bases). CDR3 size: 15 residues. Trimming took off 3 bases at V and 4 bases at J, with 15 bases between the two ends.

This clonotype was picked up a small number of times. The chain carries TRBV5-6 and TRBJ2-1, with D tentatively TRBD2 (5 bases). Trimming pared 1 base from V and 2 bases from J, leaving 13 bases between. The CDR3 covers 16 residues. Per germline, CDR1 SGHDT and CDR2 YYEEEE. The CDR3 region has the DNA TGTGCCAGCAGCTTGTTCGGGGTCACGCCCTACAATGAGCAGTTCTTC. This gives the protein CASSLFGVTPYNEQFF.

This chain links TRBV20-1 with TRBJ2-1, with D possibly TRBD2 on 6 matching bases. Germline V lookup: CDR1 DFQATT, CDR2 SNEGSKA (reference sequence). V was shortened by 0 bases and J by 5 bases, with 14 bases between the two germline ends. The length of the CDR3 is 15 residues. CDR3 coding DNA: TGCAGTGCTAGAGAACACCGGGACTCGGACAATGAGCAGTTCTTC. It encodes CSAREHRDSDNEQFF.

This clonotype has a count of ten or more. The V gene is TRBV20-1, the J gene TRBJ2-1; no clear D. The germline gives CDR1 DFQATT, CDR2 SNEGSKA (reference sequence). V was clipped by 2 bases and J by 4 bases, with 9 bases between them. CDR3 length equals 13 residues. The CDR3 DNA reads TGCAGTGCTAGATCATCCCCATACAATGAGCAGTTCTTC. It encodes CSARSSPYNEQFF.